Given below is one TCR beta chain in context. The sample originates from a study of shared clonotypes between healthy human individuals. Study information: Three plates each covered CD4 naive and memory; CD8 naive two, CD8 memory one.

Profiling relied on immunoSEQ multiplex PCR, and the TCRdb table lists in-frame clones only, not all of them. Among about 2,500,000 clones listed, over 85% were seen once. The trim removed 2 bases at V and 5 bases at J, leaving 8 bases unmatched. CDR1 is SNHLY and CDR2 is FYNNEI in the germline V gene. This CDR3 has 16 amino acids. The receptor was derived from a man between 18 and 35 years old in good health. Sequenced material: naive CD4+ T cells sorted from blood. Subset here: CD45RA+ positively selected. The chain employs TRBV2 and TRBJ2-3; 9 bases line up with TRBD2. The CDR3 DNA is TGTGCCAGCAGTGAAAGGGCGGGGGGGCCGGTAGATACGCAGTATTTT. Translated: CASSERAGGPVDTQYF.